A few counts support the clone carrying this T cell receptor beta chain. The antigen remains unidentified. In the same sample, other DNA sequences code for this CDR3. The data were obtained in a study of cytomegalovirus exposure and HLA in healthy donors. PCR amplification relied on 60 Vbeta primers (plus 13 Jbeta primers). Sequencing was performed with immunoSEQ multiplex PCR; in TCRdb, only in-frame clones are kept and a portion is missing. Of 100,000 to 150,000 clones detected, around four fifths appear once; the ten largest clones hold about 19%. Trimming took 6 bases from V and 3 from J, leaving 9 bases between them. The CDR3 is made up of 12 amino acids. In germline, CDR1 is MNHNS, CDR2 SASEGT. Study outcomes and limitations: Upon later analysis, HLA-associated TCR beta chains proved more clonally expanded than other, equally common chains.

The rearrangement uses TRBV6-1 and TRBJ2-7, with D possibly TRBD1 on 6 matching bases. Sequences were obtained from PBMCs. The receptor was isolated from a man aged 18 to 30 in good health and CMV-seropositive. This CDR3 is CASRDRHYEQYF. Here the CDR3 DNA reads TGTGCCAGCAGGGACAGACACTACGAGCAGTACTTC.